The next 16 T cell receptor beta chains were all read from a single sample in a study of post-analysis software for immune sequencing data. Study-level findings and limits: TRBV5-6, TRBV5-1 and TRBV20-1 were among about 5 TRBV segments more frequent in patients than controls.

These receptors' antigens are unknown. Unique molecular identifiers featured in each of the TCR beta cDNA libraries. TCRdb re-called the PCR reads through MiXCR, storing one row per CDR3 protein. The sample includes approximately 730,000 distinct CDR3 sequences, around 45% of them seen just once. The sequenced sample consisted of blood. Receptors originate from a girl between 5 and 17 years old with multiple sclerosis.

The V and J genes are TRBV12-3 or TRBV12-4 and TRBJ2-3; TRBD2 agrees at 10 bases. V shed 2 bases, J shed 5 bases, and the junction held 4 bases outside the gene matches. The CDR3 has 15 amino acids. CDR3 amino acids: CASSLSGRGGDTQYF. The CDR3 DNA sequence: TGTGCCAGCAGTTTAAGCGGGAGGGGTGGAGATACGCAGTATTTT.

The chain combines TRBV5-1 with TRBJ1-1; D possibly corresponds to TRBD1 (5 bases). This CDR3 contains 15 residues. Trimming stripped 4 bases from V and 0 bases from J, with 13 bases between. CDR1 SGHRS and CDR2 YFSETQ come from the germline V gene. This CDR3 is CASSRGTGLNTEAFF. CDR3 DNA: TGCGCCAGCAGCCGTGGGACCGGATTGAACACTGAAGCTTTCTTT.

The table lists this clonotype with many counts. V usage is TRBV3-1 and J usage is TRBJ2-5; D is ambiguous. This CDR3 spans 13 amino acids. V gave up 0 bases and J gave up 5 bases, with 7 bases separating them. Per the germline V gene, CDR1 is LGHDT and CDR2 is YNNKEL (reference sequence). This CDR3 reads CASSQDRLETQYF. The DNA of the CDR3 is TGTGCCAGCAGCCAAGATAGACTCGAGACCCAGTACTTC.

The chain combines TRBV24-1 with TRBJ2-1, with 8 positions matching TRBD2. V was clipped by 3 bases and J by 0 bases; unmatched bases: 9. The CDR3 loop spans 18 amino acids. The germline gives CDR1 KGHDR, CDR2 SFDVKD. The CDR3 loop is CATSDVLSGTGSYNEQFF. The CDR3 DNA follows: TGTGCCACCAGTGATGTCCTTAGCGGGACGGGCTCCTACAATGAGCAGTTCTTC.

This clonotype turned up a few times. The chain employs TRBV9 and TRBJ2-1; 7 bases map to TRBD2. After removal of 0 bases from V and 9 bases from J, the junction contained 12 bases not matched to a gene. Germline V gene lookup returns CDR1 SGDLS and CDR2 YYNGEE. CDR3 length: 16 residues. The CDR3 is CASSVATGGPSFEQFF. The CDR3 bases are TGTGCCAGCAGCGTAGCGACGGGGGGACCGAGTTTTGAGCAGTTCTTC.

The chain uses TRBV20-1 and TRBJ1-2, with 8 bases aligning to TRBD1. J gave up 6 bases and V 0 bases, and 9 bases lay outside the gene matches. CDR1 DFQATT and CDR2 SNEGSKA come from the germline V gene (reference sequence). The CDR3 is made up of 15 amino acids. The CDR3 nucleotides read TGCAGTGCTAGAGATGGGAGACAGGGGAGGGATGGCTACACCTTC. Its protein product is CSARDGRQGRDGYTF.

V usage is TRBV7-8 and J usage is TRBJ2-7, with TRBD1 matching 8 bases. The CDR3 contains 17 residues. V shed 4 bases, J shed 3 bases, and the junction held 14 bases outside the gene matches. Germline V lookup: CDR1 SGHVS, CDR2 FQNEAQ. The CDR3 spells CASSSSPDRGELYEQYF. DNA of the CDR3: TGTGCCAGCAGCTCTAGCCCCGACAGGGGTGAGCTCTACGAGCAGTACTTC.

The gene calls are TRBV20-1 and TRBJ2-3; 12 bases are shared with TRBD2. Germline assignment: CDR1 DFQATT and CDR2 SNEGSKA (reference sequence). Trimming at V came to 6 bases and at J to 5 bases, leaving 6 bases not matched to a gene. This CDR3 comprises 14 residues. This CDR3 reads CSAPTSGSGDTQYF. The CDR3 nucleotides read TGCAGTGCCCCGACTAGCGGGAGCGGAGATACGCAGTATTTT.

This chain's CDR3 is CASRSEAGANVLTF. The CDR3 coding sequence is TGTGCCAGCAGGTCAGAAGCTGGGGCCAACGTCCTGACTTTC. The chain carries TRBV28 and TRBJ2-6; D is uncertain. V was clipped by 6 bases and J by 2 bases, with 8 bases between them. Per germline, CDR1 MDHEN and CDR2 SYDVKM. The CDR3 has 14 residues. Filled out from reference TRBV28 and TRBJ2-6, the complete variable domain reads DVKVTQSSRYLVKRTGEKVFLECVQDMDHENMFWYRQDPGLGLRLIYFSYDVKMKEKGDIPEGYSVSREKKERFSLILESASTNQTSMYLCASRSEAGANVLTFGAGSRLTVL.

This clonotype was observed a single time. V is TRBV20-1 and J is TRBJ2-5; TRBD2 aligns across 12 bases. J gave up 5 bases and V 3 bases, and 7 bases lay outside the gene matches. Germline V gene lookup returns CDR1 DFQATT and CDR2 SNEGSKA (reference sequence). The CDR3 sequence is 15 residues long. For the CDR3, the DNA is TGCAGTGCTAGTTTGACTAGCGGGAGTAGGGAGACCCAGTACTTC. It codes for CSASLTSGSRETQYF.

The V call is TRBV7-9, the J call TRBJ2-5; 12 bases are shared with TRBD2. With V trimmed by 5 bases and J by 5 bases, 9 bases remained unmatched. This CDR3 has 16 residues. Germline V gene lookup returns CDR1 SEHNR and CDR2 FQNEAQ (reference sequence). The CDR3 reads CASSATSGRSGETQYF. CDR3 coding DNA: TGTGCCAGCAGCGCGACTAGCGGGAGAAGTGGGGAGACCCAGTACTTC.

The count of this clonotype is one. The chain recombines TRBV24-1 with TRBJ2-1; possible D gene TRBD2, 6 bases. Trimming shortened V by 1 base and J by 7 bases, and 16 bases separated the two germline ends. The CDR3 is made up of 16 amino acids. From germline, CDR1 is KGHDR and CDR2 SFDVKD. The CDR3 DNA reads TGTGCCACCAGTGATTTCGGGGGAACTAGTAAGAATGAGCAGTTCTTC. It codes for CATSDFGGTSKNEQFF.

The CDR3 bases are TGTGCCAGCAGAGGGAACATCTTATTATCCTACGAGCAGTACTTC. Protein sequence: CASRGNILLSYEQYF. The V call is TRBV2, the J call TRBJ2-7; no firm D call. CDR1 and CDR2 (germline): SNHLY, FYNNEI. The CDR3 totals 15 residues. V was pared by 6 bases and J by 1 base, with 16 bases between. Using reference TRBV2 and TRBJ2-7 for the parts outside the CDR3, the full variable domain is EPEVTQTPSHQVTQMGQEVILRCVPISNHLYFYWYRQILGQKVEFLVSFYNNEISEKSEIFDDQFSVERPDGSNFTLKIRSTKLEDSAMYFCASRGNILLSYEQYFGPGTRLTVT.

The chain recombines TRBV27 with TRBJ1-2; weak D call: TRBD1 (5 bases). Germline loops: CDR1 MNHEY, CDR2 SMNVEV (reference sequence). The CDR3 runs to 16 residues. The V and J ends lost 5 bases and 0 bases respectively, with 16 bases between them. CDR3 nucleotide sequence: TGTGCCAGCAGTCCAGGCAGGGTCCCGGCTAACTATGGCTACACCTTC. Amino acids: CASSPGRVPANYGYTF.

This sequence joins TRBV7-8 and TRBJ2-7; 9 bases align to TRBD2. With V trimmed by 1 base and J by 2 bases, 12 bases remained unmatched. Per germline, CDR1 SGHVS and CDR2 FQNEAQ. This CDR3 is built from 18 residues. The CDR3 DNA follows: TGTGCCAGCAGCTTAGAGGACCGGGCTAGCGGGACAACCTACGAGCAGTACTTC. Residues: CASSLEDRASGTTYEQYF.

The chain carries TRBV27 and TRBJ2-5; 15 positions match TRBD2. The CDR3 contains 16 residues. V lost 5 bases and J lost 5; bases outside the gene matches: 6. Germline lookup yields CDR1 MNHEY and CDR2 SMNVEV (reference sequence). The CDR3 sequence is CASSTGTSGRRETQYF. CDR3 nucleotides: TGTGCCAGCAGTACCGGGACTAGCGGGAGGAGGGAGACCCAGTACTTC.